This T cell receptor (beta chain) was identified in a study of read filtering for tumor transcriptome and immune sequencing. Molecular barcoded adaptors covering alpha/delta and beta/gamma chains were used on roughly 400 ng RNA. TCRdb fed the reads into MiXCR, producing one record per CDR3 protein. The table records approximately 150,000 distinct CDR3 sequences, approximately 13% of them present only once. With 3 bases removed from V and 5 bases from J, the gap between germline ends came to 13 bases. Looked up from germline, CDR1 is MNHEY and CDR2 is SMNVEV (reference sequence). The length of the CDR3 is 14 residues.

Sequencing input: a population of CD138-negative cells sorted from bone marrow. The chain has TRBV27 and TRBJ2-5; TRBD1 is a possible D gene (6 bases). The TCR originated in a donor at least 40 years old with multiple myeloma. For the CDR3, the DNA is TGTGCCAGCAGTTTCACAGGGCTGAGGGAGACCCAGTACTTC. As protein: CASSFTGLRETQYF.